This T cell receptor beta chain appears in the sequencing data of a study of shared clonotypes between healthy human individuals. Study-level results: Shared clonotypes: about 5.3% naive CD4, under 4% naive CD8, about 2.2% memory CD4, 0.4% memory CD8. Unshared clonotypes carried lower generation probabilities than those common to all four donors. Rarefaction demonstrated incomplete sorted-subset sequencing despite large depth.

This clone was recorded once. No antigen is known for it. This CDR3 contains 14 residues. Per the germline V gene, CDR1 is SNHLY and CDR2 is FYNNEI. Unmatched junction bases numbered 10, after V lost 3 bases and J lost 10 bases. Only in-frame clones appear in the TCRdb table, and some are missing; sequencing was by immunoSEQ multiplex PCR. The profile covers nearly 1,000,000 clones, with 70% to 85% appearing a single time and about 1.5% taken by the ten largest. The chain uses TRBV2 and TRBJ1-2; 8 nucleotides agree with TRBD1. This TCR derives from a man aged 18 to 29 in good health. Source material: memory CD4+ T cells sorted from blood. This sample's subset: CD45RA-negative fraction. Here the CDR3 DNA reads TGTGCCAGCAGTGATTGGCAGGGGGCGCATGACTACACCTTC. Translating gives CASSDWQGAHDYTF.